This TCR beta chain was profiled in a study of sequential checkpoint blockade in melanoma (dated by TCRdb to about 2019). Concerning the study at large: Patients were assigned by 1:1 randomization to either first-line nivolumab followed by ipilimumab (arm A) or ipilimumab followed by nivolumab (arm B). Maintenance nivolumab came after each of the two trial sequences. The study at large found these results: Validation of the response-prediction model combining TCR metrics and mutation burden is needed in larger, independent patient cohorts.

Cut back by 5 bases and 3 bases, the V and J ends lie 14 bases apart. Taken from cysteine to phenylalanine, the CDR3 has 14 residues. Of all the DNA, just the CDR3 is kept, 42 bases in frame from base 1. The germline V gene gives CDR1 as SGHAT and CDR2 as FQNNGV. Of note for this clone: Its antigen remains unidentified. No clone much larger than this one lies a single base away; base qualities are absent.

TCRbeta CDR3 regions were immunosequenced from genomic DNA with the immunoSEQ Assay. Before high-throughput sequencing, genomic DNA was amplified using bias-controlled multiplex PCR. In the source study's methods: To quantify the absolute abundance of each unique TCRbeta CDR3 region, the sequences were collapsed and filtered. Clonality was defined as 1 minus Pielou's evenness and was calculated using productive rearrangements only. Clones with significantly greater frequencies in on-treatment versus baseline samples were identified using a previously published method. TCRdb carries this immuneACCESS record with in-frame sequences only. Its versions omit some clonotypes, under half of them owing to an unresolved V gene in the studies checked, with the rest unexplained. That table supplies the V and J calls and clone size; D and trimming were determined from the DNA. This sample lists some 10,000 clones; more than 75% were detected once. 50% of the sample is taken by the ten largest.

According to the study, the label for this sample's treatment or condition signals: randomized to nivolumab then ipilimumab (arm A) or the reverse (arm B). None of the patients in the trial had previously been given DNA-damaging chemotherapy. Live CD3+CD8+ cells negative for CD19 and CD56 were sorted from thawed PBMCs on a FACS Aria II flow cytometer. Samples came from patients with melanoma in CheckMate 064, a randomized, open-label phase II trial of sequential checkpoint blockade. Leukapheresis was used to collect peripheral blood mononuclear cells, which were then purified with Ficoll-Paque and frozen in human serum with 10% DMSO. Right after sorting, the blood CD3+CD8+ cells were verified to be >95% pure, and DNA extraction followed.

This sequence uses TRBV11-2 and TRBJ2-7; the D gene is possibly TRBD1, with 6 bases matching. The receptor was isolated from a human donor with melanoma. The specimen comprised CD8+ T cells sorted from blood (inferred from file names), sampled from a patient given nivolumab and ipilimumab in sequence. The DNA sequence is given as TGTGCCAGCAGCGTACGGGACACGAACTACGAGCAGTACTTC. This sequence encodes CASSVRDTNYEQYF.